One T cell receptor (beta chain) is described in this entry. This sample was taken from a study of T cell changes during pregnancy in multiple sclerosis. The V gene lost 1 base and the J gene lost 2 bases, with 13 bases spanning the gap. This CDR3 has 15 residues. The germline V gene has CDR1 GTSNPN and CDR2 SVGIG (reference sequence). The data were produced by immunoSEQ multiplex PCR, yet TCRdb's version contains in-frame clones alone and is incomplete. Here the sample spans around 50,000 clones, around 93% being singletons. This material consisted of CD8+ T cells from peripheral blood mononuclear cells, taken in the first trimester of pregnancy. This TCR was recovered from a female donor with multiple sclerosis, enrolled in a pregnancy study. The chain couples TRBV30 to TRBJ2-3; no definite D call. Here the CDR3 reads CAWSDERLPTDTQYF. DNA of the CDR3: TGTGCCTGGAGTGATGAACGTCTACCCACAGATACGCAGTATTTT.